A selection of T cell receptor beta chains follows, all from one sample in a study of vaccination effects on CD4 cells after COVID-19. Their recognized antigens are unknown. The repertoire was sequenced with immunoSEQ multiplex PCR; TCRdb's copy has only in-frame clones and lacks some. The repertoire holds some 28,000 clones, 55% to 65% seen once, with roughly 10% in the top ten. This specimen was CD4+ T cells from PBMCs cultured without peptide, taken before COVID-19 vaccination. These receptors all stem from a human donor who received a COVID-19 vaccine. The CDR3 runs from the conserved cysteine through the conserved F or W. D genes are given only for firm matches. Clone sizes are given selectively: once, few, many, or a class where the clone is expanded.

>TRBV6-4|.|.|TRBJ2-1
CASSDQVGPGEQFF
TGTGCCAGCAGTGACCAAGTAGGGCCTGGTGAGCAGTTCTTC
>TRBV11-1|.|TRBD2|TRBJ2-3
CASRTGTRGTDTQYF
TGTGCCAGCAGGACCGGGACTAGGGGCACAGATACGCAGTATTTT
>TRBV24-1|.|TRBD1|TRBJ2-2
CATSDGAGTGILTGELFF
TGTGCCACCAGTGATGGTGCCGGGACAGGGATCCTCACCGGGGAGCTGTTTTTT
>TRBV27|.|.|TRBJ1-1
CASSFLSRGNTEAFF
TGTGCCAGCAGTTTTCTATCAAGGGGGAACACTGAAGCTTTCTTT
>TRBV7-9|.|TRBD1|TRBJ2-4
CASSLDRGDIQYF
TGTGCCAGCAGCTTAGACAGGGGGGACATTCAGTACTTC
>TRBV6-1|few|.|TRBJ1-1
CASSEGPQGVEAFF
TGTGCCAGCAGTGAAGGGCCCCAGGGAGTTGAGGCTTTCTTT
>TRBV6-4|once|TRBD1|TRBJ1-2
CASSDSNRGQVYGYTF
TGTGCCAGCAGTGACTCGAATCGAGGACAGGTCTATGGCTACACCTTC
>TRBV10-3|.|.|TRBJ2-3
CAALGSGTDTQYF
TGTGCCGCGCTAGGGAGCGGGACAGATACGCAGTATTTT
>TRBV25-1|once|.|TRBJ2-2
CASTAGQSTGELFF
TGTGCCAGCACAGCCGGGCAGAGCACCGGGGAGCTGTTTTTT
>TRBV20-1|.|TRBD2|TRBJ2-7
CSASNEGLGAYEQYF
TGCAGTGCTAGTAACGAGGGACTAGGTGCCTACGAGCAGTACTTC
>TRBV5-4|.|.|TRBJ2-7
CASSPLSSGHEQYF
TGTGCCAGCAGCCCCCTTTCCTCGGGCCACGAGCAGTACTTC
>TRBV5-1|.|TRBD2|TRBJ2-1
CASHGGTSVYNEQFF
TGCGCCAGCCACGGGGGGACTAGTGTCTACAATGAGCAGTTCTTC
>TRBV29-1|few|.|TRBJ1-5
CSVGWGPNSNQPQHF
TGCAGCGTTGGTTGGGGGCCGAATAGCAATCAGCCCCAGCATTTT
>TRBV6-1|.|.|TRBJ2-5
CASSEAGYRVQETQYF
TGTGCCAGCAGTGAAGCAGGTTACAGGGTCCAAGAGACCCAGTACTTC
>TRBV2|.|.|TRBJ1-2
CASSDRISNYGYTF
TGTGCCAGCAGTGACAGGATTTCTAACTATGGCTACACCTTC
>TRBV6-5|.|.|TRBJ2-3
CASSPPGESTDTQYF
TGTGCCAGCAGTCCCCCCGGAGAAAGCACAGATACGCAGTATTTT
>TRBV25-1|.|.|TRBJ1-6
CASSDVGGSYNSPLHF
TGTGCCAGCAGTGATGTCGGGGGATCCTATAATTCACCCCTCCACTTT
>TRBV29-1|once|.|TRBJ1-4
CSVGKGGEKLFF
TGCAGCGTTGGTAAAGGAGGGGAAAAACTGTTTTTT
>TRBV2|.|.|TRBJ2-5
CASSETGPQYF
TGTGCCAGCAGTGAAACAGGACCCCAGTACTTC
>TRBV4-2|few|.|TRBJ2-5
CASSQDRAETQYF
TGTGCCAGCAGCCAAGATCGAGCAGAGACCCAGTACTTC
>TRBV4-1|few|.|TRBJ1-6
CASSQDPAGADYNSPLHF
TGCGCCAGCAGCCAAGATCCCGCAGGGGCGGATTATAATTCACCCCTCCACTTT
>TRBV5-6|few|TRBD1|TRBJ2-7
CASSLSGTGIIEQYF
TGTGCCAGCAGCTTGTCCGGGACAGGGATTATAGAGCAGTACTTC
>TRBV11-2|.|.|TRBJ2-7
CASSLDPVPYEQYF
TGTGCCAGCAGCTTAGACCCGGTCCCCTACGAGCAGTACTTC
>TRBV6-5|few|TRBD2|TRBJ2-5
CASSYGAGVETQYF
TGTGCCAGCAGTTACGGTGCGGGGGTTGAGACCCAGTACTTC
>TRBV30|.|.|TRBJ2-7
CAWSRTGCLSYEQYF
TGTGCCTGGAGTAGAACAGGGTGCCTCTCCTACGAGCAGTACTTC
>TRBV7-2|few|.|TRBJ1-5
CASSLEYSNQPQHF
TGTGCCAGCAGCTTAGAATATAGCAATCAGCCCCAGCATTTT
>TRBV5-4|.|TRBD2|TRBJ2-7
CASSSRGGYEQYF
TGTGCCAGCAGCTCTCGGGGGGGCTACGAGCAGTACTTC
>TRBV6-5|.|TRBD2|TRBJ2-3
CASSWGLAGVTDTQYF
TGTGCCAGCAGTTGGGGACTAGCGGGAGTCACAGATACGCAGTATTTT
>TRBV19|few|.|TRBJ1-1
CASSSGLNTEAFF
TGTGCCAGTAGTTCAGGGTTGAACACTGAAGCTTTCTTT
>TRBV3-1/TRBV3-2|few|TRBD1|TRBJ1-6
CASSPTRTGTGSSPLHF
TGTGCCAGCAGCCCCACACGAACCGGGACAGGTAGTTCACCCCTCCACTTT
>TRBV4-1|.|.|TRBJ2-6
CASSHRDSGANVLTF
TGCGCCAGCAGCCATCGTGACTCTGGGGCCAACGTCCTGACTTTC
>TRBV6-2/TRBV6-3|few|TRBD1|TRBJ2-2
CASSYRTGTGGELFF
TGTGCCAGCAGTTACCGGACAGGGACCGGCGGGGAGCTGTTTTTT
>TRBV12-5|.|.|TRBJ2-3
CASGLVVGSTDTQYF
TGTGCTAGTGGTTTGGTAGTGGGCAGCACAGATACGCAGTATTTT
>TRBV19|.|.|TRBJ2-5
CASSPKRNLQETQYF
TGTGCCAGTAGTCCAAAACGGAACCTCCAAGAGACCCAGTACTTC
>TRBV7-9|.|.|TRBJ1-4
CASSLSVGPNEKLFF
TGTGCCAGCAGCTTAAGCGTCGGGCCTAATGAAAAACTGTTTTTT
>TRBV30|few|.|TRBJ1-4
CAWSESTNEKLFF
TGTGCCTGGAGTGAATCGACTAATGAAAAACTGTTTTTT
>TRBV5-6|.|.|TRBJ1-5
CANRVNQPQHF
TGTGCCAACAGGGTTAATCAGCCCCAGCATTTT
>TRBV4-2|once|TRBD2|TRBJ2-5
CASSQDRASGPKETQYF
TGTGCCAGCAGCCAAGATCGCGCTAGCGGACCGAAAGAGACCCAGTACTTC
>TRBV5-5|.|.|TRBJ2-5
CASSLHPQETQYF
TGTGCCAGCAGCTTGCACCCACAAGAGACCCAGTACTTC